The clone carrying this TCR beta chain has just a few counts. This specimen comes from a study of T-cell reconstitution after alpha-beta-depleted transplantation in children. Germline CDR1 and CDR2: MNHNS and SASEGT. Trimming took off 4 bases at V and 7 bases at J, with 14 bases between the two ends. The CDR3 consists of 14 residues. Using unique molecular identifiers, the investigators prepared the TCRbeta library. TCRdb re-called the PCR reads through MiXCR, storing one row per CDR3 protein. The data show around 400,000 distinct CDR3 sequences, about a tenth seen once. The receptor was isolated from a human donor who donated a stem cell graft to a child with acute myeloid leukemia. The sample in question was PBMCs from the stem cell graft donor, obtained from the stem cell graft. The V and J genes are TRBV6-1 and TRBJ2-1, with D maybe TRBD2 (6 bases). The CDR3 sequence: CASSVLGGYNEQFF. The CDR3 DNA reads TGTGCCAGCAGTGTTCTAGGAGGGTATAATGAGCAGTTCTTC.